The clone carrying this T cell receptor beta chain was observed a few times. The data originate from a study of blood T cell repertoires in COVID-19. The wider study: The United States, Italy and Spain provided the acute and convalescent COVID-19 samples.

The study drew participants aged about 18 to 89 years from roughly 25 US areas. Participants' own reports of clinical history determined their cohort assignment. Trimming removed 7 bases from V and 7 bases from J, with 17 bases in between. Germline CDR1 is SNHLY and CDR2 is FYNNEI. The CDR3 consists of 15 residues. This table comes from immunoSEQ multiplex PCR, and its TCRdb copy is limited to in-frame clones, with some not included. Counted here are some 330,000 clones, approximately 84% occurring once; the ten biggest clones make up around 4%. This sequence joins TRBV2 and TRBJ1-6, with D possibly matching TRBD1 (5 bases). The clonotype was recovered from a man aged 30 to 45 who had recovered from COVID-19. Sequenced input: PBMCs or T cells enriched from blood (not recorded which). This CDR3 reads CASTLSGDSNSPLHF. CDR3 nucleotide sequence: TGTGCCAGCACCCTGTCGGGGGACTCCAATTCACCCCTCCACTTT.